This TCR beta chain was retrieved from a study of blood T cell repertoires in COVID-19. Sequencing used immunoSEQ multiplex PCR; TCRdb keeps in-frame clones, though not all of them. The sample has some 220,000 clones, 75% to 90% seen once. The germline gives CDR1 SGHVS, CDR2 FNYEAQ. Losses at the gene ends were 4 bases for V and 0 bases for J; bases not matched to a gene: 8. The CDR3 is made up of 16 amino acids. The chain employs TRBV7-6 and TRBJ1-1, with 7 bases that match TRBD1. This receptor was obtained from a woman under 30 in a cohort exposed to, infected with or recovered from COVID-19 (not recorded which). The sample was PBMCs or T cells enriched from blood (not recorded which). DNA for the CDR3: TGTGCCAGCAGCTCGACAGGGAGAGGTATGAACACTGAAGCTTTCTTT. It is translated as CASSSTGRGMNTEAFF.